These 20 T cell receptor beta chains were all obtained from the same sample, sequenced in a study of a mutant IDH1 vaccine in newly diagnosed glioma. The data were produced by immunoSEQ multiplex PCR, yet TCRdb's version contains in-frame clones alone and is incomplete. This sample has around 54,000 clones, with 83% found just once. Time point described: week 47, end of study. Vaccination comprised doses that each held 300 ug of mutant IDH1 20-mer peptide, plus topical imiquimod. Which antigens these TCRs recognize remains unknown. This specimen was PBMCs, taken from a glioma patient whose treatment included an IDH1 peptide vaccine. All receptors derive from a woman aged 50 to 65 with glioma.

V gene TRBV6-5 combines with J gene TRBJ2-7, with 9 nucleotides matching TRBD1. This CDR3 has 15 amino acids. Germline CDR1 is MNHEY and CDR2 is SVGAGI. With 4 bases clipped from V and 2 bases from J, the junction kept 6 bases outside the gene matches. The CDR3 spells CASSSGTGPTYEQYF. The CDR3 coding sequence is TGTGCCAGCAGTTCCGGGACAGGGCCTACCTACGAGCAGTACTTC.

The chain recombines TRBV29-1 with TRBJ1-6; D is perhaps TRBD1 (6 bases). The ends were cut back, 8 bases at V and 9 bases at J, with 17 bases in the middle. The CDR3 extends over 13 amino acids. Germline V gene data show CDR1 as SQVTM and CDR2 as ANQGSEA. The chain's CDR3 is CSRWAGEGSPLHF. The CDR3 DNA sequence: TGCAGCCGGTGGGCAGGGGAGGGTTCACCCCTCCACTTT.

The chain couples TRBV10-3 to TRBJ2-1, with 9 bases matching TRBD2. V trimming: 10 bases; J trimming: 6 bases; junction bases outside the gene matches: 7. This CDR3 has 13 residues. CDR1 is ENHRY, CDR2 SYGVKD, per germline. The CDR3 spells CATAGLAPNEQFF. The CDR3 DNA sequence: TGTGCCACCGCGGGACTAGCTCCCAATGAGCAGTTCTTC.

The chain uses TRBV4-3 and TRBJ2-5; 8 bases agree with TRBD2. V dropped 0 bases and J dropped 5; count of bases not matched to a gene: 11. The CDR3 covers 17 residues. The V gene's germline CDR1 is LGHNA and CDR2 YSLEER. In DNA form, the CDR3 reads TGCGCCAGCAGCCAAGATTCTCGGGGGGGTCTTTCGGAGACCCAGTACTTC. As protein: CASSQDSRGGLSETQYF.

V and J are TRBV27 and TRBJ2-5, with TRBD1 identical over 9 bases. Germline CDR1 reads MNHEY; CDR2 reads SMNVEV (reference sequence). The CDR3 is 15 amino acids. V lost 5 bases, J lost 5 bases, and 9 bases stayed unmatched. The CDR3 here is CASSAGTGSAETQYF. DNA for the CDR3: TGTGCCAGCAGTGCCGGGACAGGGTCGGCGGAGACCCAGTACTTC.

The gene calls are TRBV6-5 and TRBJ1-1; 7 bases agree with TRBD1. V lost 0 bases, J lost 4 bases, and 8 bases stayed unmatched. CDR3 length equals 16 residues. The germline CDR1 and CDR2 sequences are MNHEY and SVGAGI. The CDR3, as DNA: TGTGCCAGCAGTTACTCAGGAGGGGGCAGGGGCACTGAAGCTTTCTTT. It encodes CASSYSGGGRGTEAFF.

CDR3 coding DNA: TGTGCCTCACTGAGGCAGGGGGCGGATGAGCAGTTCTTC. Translation gives CASLRQGADEQFF. The chain combines TRBV10-3 with TRBJ2-1, with 8 bases aligning to TRBD1. Trimming removed 11 bases from V and 8 bases from J; junction bases left unmatched: 11. The germline V gene encodes CDR1 ENHRY and CDR2 SYGVKD. This CDR3 contains 13 residues.

The rearrangement links TRBV5-1 to TRBJ2-3; TRBD2 aligns across 12 bases. Trimming cost V 4 bases and J 4 bases; bases outside gene matches: 4. The V gene's germline CDR1 is SGHRS and CDR2 YFSETQ. This CDR3 region has 15 residues. The DNA for the CDR3 is TGCGCCAGCAGCGCGCTAGCGGGGGGGCCAGATACGCAGTATTTT. This translates into CASSALAGGPDTQYF.

The gene calls are TRBV7-9 and TRBJ1-1; no clear D gene. V lost 1 base and J 5 bases, leaving 5 bases between the germline ends. This CDR3 is 12 amino acids long. CDR1 is SEHNR and CDR2 is FQNEAQ in the germline V gene (reference sequence). This CDR3 reads CASSLGRTEAFF. For the CDR3, the DNA is TGTGCCAGCAGCTTAGGGAGGACTGAAGCTTTCTTT.

The chain recombines TRBV27 with TRBJ2-3; D remains ambiguous. In germline, CDR1 is MNHEY, CDR2 SMNVEV (reference sequence). This CDR3 has 14 residues. The V gene lost 3 bases and the J gene lost 4 bases, with 11 bases spanning the gap. The CDR3 protein is CASSFVGSADTQYF. The CDR3 DNA is TGTGCCAGCAGTTTTGTCGGGTCCGCAGATACGCAGTATTTT.

CDR3 in DNA: TGTGCCAGCAGCTTAGTAACGGGAAATAATTCACCCCTCCACTTT. Protein product: CASSLVTGNNSPLHF. The rearrangement links TRBV7-2 to TRBJ1-6, with D unresolved. Germline assignment: CDR1 SGHTA and CDR2 FQGNSA. The V and J ends lost 1 base and 5 bases respectively, with 9 bases between them. The CDR3 is 15 residues long.

V and J are TRBV13 and TRBJ2-3; no firm D call. Trimming stripped 1 base from V and 4 bases from J, with 9 bases between. This CDR3 has 14 amino acids. Germline CDR1 reads PRHDT; CDR2 reads FYEKMQ (reference sequence). The CDR3 nucleotides are TGTGCCAGCAGCTTAGTGGACCAGGCAGATACGCAGTATTTT. Its translation: CASSLVDQADTQYF.

J is TRBJ1-4 and V is TRBV11-2; D perhaps matches TRBD1 (6 bases). Germline V CDR1 and CDR2: SGHAT, FQNNGV. Trimming stripped 5 bases from V and 5 bases from J, with 15 bases between. CDR3 size: 15 residues. CDR3 loop: CASSLNREWNEKLFF. The CDR3 bases are TGTGCCAGCAGCCTTAACAGGGAATGGAATGAAAAACTGTTTTTT.

This chain uses TRBV6-5 with TRBJ1-1; D unclear. Between the trimmed V and J ends, which lost 2 bases and 1 base, there was a span of 11 bases. This CDR3 has 15 residues. Per the germline V gene, CDR1 is MNHEY and CDR2 is SVGAGI. The CDR3 here is CASSYKGLPNTEAFF. CDR3 DNA: TGTGCCAGCAGTTACAAAGGTTTACCGAACACTGAAGCTTTCTTT.

This chain's CDR3 is CASSLGRDSRFF. CDR3 sequence (DNA): TGTGCCAGCAGCTTAGGCCGGGACAGTCGCTTCTTC. The chain joins TRBV11-3 to TRBJ2-1; 7 nucleotides match TRBD1. Trimming cost V 1 base and J 16 bases; bases outside gene matches: 7. The CDR3 extends over 12 amino acids. Germline loops: CDR1 SGHNT, CDR2 YENEEA.

V is TRBV15 and J is TRBJ1-6, with no clear D. Between the trimmed V and J ends, which lost 0 bases and 13 bases, there was a span of 7 bases. The germline V gene encodes CDR1 LNHNV and CDR2 YYDKDF (reference sequence). The CDR3 loop spans 12 amino acids. CDR3 DNA: TGTGCCACCAGCAGAGATTCGGGCCCCCTCCACTTT. It specifies CATSRDSGPLHF.

The chain is built from TRBV27 and TRBJ1-1; D ambiguous. Looked up from germline, CDR1 is MNHEY and CDR2 is SMNVEV (reference sequence). The CDR3 loop spans 14 amino acids. V lost 3 bases, J lost 6 bases, and 14 bases lay in between. The CDR3 coding sequence is TGTGCCAGCAGTTTCCAGGTCTCGACCCCTGAAGCTTTCTTT. This encodes CASSFQVSTPEAFF.

The chain employs TRBV27 and TRBJ1-1, with D possibly being TRBD1 (5 bases). CDR1 is MNHEY and CDR2 is SMNVEV in the germline V gene (reference sequence). With 8 bases removed from V and 6 bases from J, the gap between germline ends came to 16 bases. This CDR3 has 13 residues. In nucleotides, the CDR3 is TGTGCCAGCCGAGGCGGGGGGTGGCCTGAAGCTTTCTTT. Its protein product is CASRGGGWPEAFF.

J is TRBJ1-1 and V is TRBV5-1; 8 bases align to TRBD1. The V gene's germline CDR1 is SGHRS and CDR2 YFSETQ. V dropped 4 bases and J dropped 4; count of bases not matched to a gene: 9. The CDR3 is made up of 15 amino acids. In DNA, the CDR3 is TGCGCCAGCAGCCTCGGACAGGGAATGAGCACTGAAGCTTTCTTT. It is translated as CASSLGQGMSTEAFF.

V and J are TRBV11-2 and TRBJ1-5; the D is unclear. V lost 2 bases to trimming and J lost 0 bases, with 11 bases between them. The germline gives CDR1 SGHAT, CDR2 FQNNGV. The CDR3 totals 16 residues. CDR3 in amino acids: CASSLNAVSSNQPQHF. In DNA form, the CDR3 reads TGTGCCAGCAGCTTAAACGCGGTGTCTAGCAATCAGCCCCAGCATTTT.